A single T cell receptor beta chain is shown here with its context. Its antigen remains unknown. The data originate from a study of a mutant IDH1 vaccine in newly diagnosed glioma. Documented time point: week 11, during vaccination. It was 300 ug of mutant IDH1 20-mer peptide that made up each vaccine dose, given with topical imiquimod. TCRdb keeps only in-frame clones here, not all; method: immunoSEQ multiplex PCR. Among about 23,000 clones listed, 79% were seen once. Germline values: CDR1 MNHEY, CDR2 SMNVEV (reference sequence). V gave up 2 bases and J gave up 3 bases, with 14 bases separating them. This CDR3 contains 15 residues.

The J gene is TRBJ2-7, the V gene TRBV27; a possible D gene is TRBD1 (5 bases). This TCR derives from a man in his forties with glioma. Material: PBMCs, obtained from a glioma patient whose treatment included an IDH1 peptide vaccine. For the CDR3, the DNA is TGTGCCAGCAGTTTAGGGGCCGTAAGGGGCTACGAGCAGTACTTC. Translated: CASSLGAVRGYEQYF.